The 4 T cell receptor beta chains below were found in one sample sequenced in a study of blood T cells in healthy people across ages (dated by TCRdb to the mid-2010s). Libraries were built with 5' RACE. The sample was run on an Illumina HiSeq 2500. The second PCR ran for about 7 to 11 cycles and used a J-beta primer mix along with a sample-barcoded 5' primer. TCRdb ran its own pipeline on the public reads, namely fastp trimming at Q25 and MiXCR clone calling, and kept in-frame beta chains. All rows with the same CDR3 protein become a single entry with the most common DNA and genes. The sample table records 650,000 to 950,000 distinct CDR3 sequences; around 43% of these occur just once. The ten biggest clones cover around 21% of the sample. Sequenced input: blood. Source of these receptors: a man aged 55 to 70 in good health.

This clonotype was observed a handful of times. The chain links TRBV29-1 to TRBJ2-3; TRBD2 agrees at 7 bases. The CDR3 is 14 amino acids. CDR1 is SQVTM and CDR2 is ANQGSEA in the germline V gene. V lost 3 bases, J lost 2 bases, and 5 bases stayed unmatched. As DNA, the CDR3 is TGCAGCGTTGACTGGGGGGGTGTCACAGATACGCAGTATTTT. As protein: CSVDWGGVTDTQYF.

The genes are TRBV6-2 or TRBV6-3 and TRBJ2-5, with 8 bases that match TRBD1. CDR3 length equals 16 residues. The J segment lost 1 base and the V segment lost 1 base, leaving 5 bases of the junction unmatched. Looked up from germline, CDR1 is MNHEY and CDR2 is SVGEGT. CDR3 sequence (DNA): TGTGCCAGCAGTTACTTAGGGGGGACAGGCCAAGAGACCCAGTACTTC. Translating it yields CASSYLGGTGQETQYF.

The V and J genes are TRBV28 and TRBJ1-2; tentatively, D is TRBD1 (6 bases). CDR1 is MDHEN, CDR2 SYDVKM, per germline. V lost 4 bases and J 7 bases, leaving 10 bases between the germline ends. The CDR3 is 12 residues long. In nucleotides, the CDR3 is TGTGCCAGCAGTTCGGGAGGGGGTGGCTACACCTTC. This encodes CASSSGGGGYTF.

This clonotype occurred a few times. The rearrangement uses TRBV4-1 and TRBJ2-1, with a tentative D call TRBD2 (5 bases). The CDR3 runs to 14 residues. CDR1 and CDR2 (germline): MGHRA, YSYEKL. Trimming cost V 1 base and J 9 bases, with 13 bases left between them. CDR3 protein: CASSQGIGKGEQFF. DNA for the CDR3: TGCGCCAGCAGCCAAGGAATCGGGAAGGGTGAGCAGTTCTTC.